This TCR beta chain was captured by sequencing in a study of regulatory T cells in long-lasting Graves disease. This clonotype was counted ten times or more. Its target is not known. Study conclusions and caveats: Persistent disease exhibited a predilection for TRBV28, TRBJ1-2 and TRBJ2-5.

Arm-PCR with iRepertoire HTBI primers amplified the CDR3 regions for these TCR beta libraries. TCRdb reanalysed the multiplex PCR reads using MiXCR and keeps one entry per CDR3 protein. The sample comprises around 500,000 distinct CDR3 sequences, 20% of which are singletons, and about 7.8% rests with the top ten. V lost 4 bases to trimming and J lost 4 bases, with 10 bases between them. Looked up from germline, CDR1 is SGHVS and CDR2 is FQNEAQ. The CDR3 has 13 amino acids. The sample's time point: persistent/refractory GD, antithyroid drugs over 5 years with positive TRAb. PBMCs were the source of the RNA used for TCR sequencing.

The sequencing used peripheral blood mononuclear cells (PBMCs), collected when the disease was refractory, from a patient treated with antithyroid drugs. The chain couples TRBV7-8 to TRBJ1-2, with D uncertain. The origin of this receptor is a female donor with Graves disease. The CDR3 DNA is TGTGCCAGCAGCTCTGGACGGGCCTATGGCTACACCTTC. Translating gives CASSSGRAYGYTF.